A single TCR beta chain is shown here with its context. What it recognizes is unknown. Germline V gives CDR1 DFQATT, CDR2 SNEGSKA (reference sequence). J gave up 3 bases and V 3 bases, and 3 bases lay outside the gene matches. The CDR3 has 14 residues. This specimen comes from a study of T cells in Graves' hyperthyroidism and ophthalmopathy. Findings and limits, study-wide: Ophthalmopathy prediction by the model preceded onset by a median about 6.8 months.

TCR beta CDR3 region amplification was performed from RNA transcripts. First-round RT-PCR of the TCR CDR3 relied on the HTBI primer set. A single record per CDR3 protein comes from TCRdb applying MiXCR to the multiplex PCR reads. The sample comprises about 600,000 distinct CDR3 sequences, approximately 14% of which are singletons, and more than 6% rests with the top ten. This receptor was identified in a woman under 30 with Graves' ophthalmopathy. Sequencing was done on a sample of blood. This sequence joins TRBV20-1 and TRBJ2-2, with TRBD2 matching over 8 bases. DNA for the CDR3: TGCAGTGCTAGGGTAGCGGGGTACACCGGGGAGCTGTTTTTT. Protein: CSARVAGYTGELFF.